The present entry profiles one TCR beta chain with its context. Its antigen is not known. Deep-level assay runs were performed. In the original processing: ImmunoSEQ junction-only sequences lacked quality scores, so their filtering differed. TCRdb's copy holds only in-frame clones and misses some; the assay was immunoSEQ multiplex PCR. That table furnishes V, J and clone size, whereas the DNA furnished D and trimming. Of roughly 530,000 clones listed, about 96% were seen once; the top ten hold approximately 0.06%. Memory CD4+ cells were the fraction left after CD45RA+ naive selection. The data were taken from a study of shared clonotypes between healthy human individuals. Germline-derived CDR1 and CDR2 are MDHEN and SYDVKM. Trimming at V came to 5 bases and at J to 2 bases, leaving 9 bases not matched to a gene. The CDR3 is 18 amino acids. Findings of the study overall: Memory subsets generally showed smaller estimated richness than naive subsets did.

The specimen sequenced was naive CD4+ T cells sorted from blood. Subset meaning: CD45RA+ positively selected. This TCR was recovered from a woman in her 30s in good health. This chain uses TRBV28 with TRBJ2-1, with 13 bases identical to TRBD2. This CDR3 reads CASSRLRLAGGTYNEQFF. CDR3 DNA sequence: TGTGCCAGCAGTCGCCTACGACTAGCGGGGGGTACCTACAATGAGCAGTTCTTC. The whole variable domain, remainder taken from reference TRBV28 and TRBJ2-1, is DVKVTQSSRYLVKRTGEKVFLECVQDMDHENMFWYRQDPGLGLRLIYFSYDVKMKEKGDIPEGYSVSREKKERFSLILESASTNQTSMYLCASSRLRLAGGTYNEQFFGPGTRLTVL.